The clone carrying this TCR beta chain is labeled as medium-sized. Its antigen is currently unknown. From germline, CDR1 is SNHLY and CDR2 FYNNEI. Trimming cost V 0 bases and J 4 bases; bases outside gene matches: 5. There are 16 residues in the CDR3. The data belong to a study of vaccination and CD4 T cells after COVID-19. At the Johns Hopkins FTIC core, DNA taken from cultured CD4+ T cells was sequenced by way of the Oncomine TCR Beta short-read assay. Each CDR3 protein gets one entry after TCRdb re-called the PCR reads with MiXCR. The data show roughly 9,800 distinct CDR3 sequences, 65% to 75% seen once. Treatment denoted: roughly 10-day PBMC culture with coronavirus spike peptide pools or control peptides (ViraFEST assay).

This sequence originates from a human donor who had recovered from COVID-19. Sequencing used CD4+ T cells from blood, cultured in vitro. The chain carries TRBV2 and TRBJ2-7; 11 bases are a match to TRBD2. This chain's CDR3 is CASSEAPGLADYEQYF. CDR3 coding DNA: TGTGCCAGCAGTGAAGCCCCGGGACTAGCGGATTACGAGCAGTACTTC.